This T cell receptor beta chain comes out of a study of cytomegalovirus exposure and HLA in healthy donors. Notes on the study in general: A later analysis revealed that TCR association rates differed between HLA loci, peaking at DRB1 and bottoming out at HLA-C. The authors judged a highly shared variant cluster likely a sequencing artifact.

Concerning this clone itself: Its antigen is currently unknown.

A multiplex PCR was run with 60 Vbeta primers and 13 Jbeta primers. The method was immunoSEQ multiplex PCR; TCRdb's version includes in-frame clones alone and lacks a portion of them. Of about 170,000 clones listed, less than 80% were seen once; the top ten hold approximately 0.76%. The CDR3 is made up of 18 amino acids. This sequence originates from a female donor in good health and CMV-seronegative. The sequencing input was PBMCs. The J gene is TRBJ2-6, the V gene TRBV21-1; the table gives TRBD1 as D, unverified against the DNA. TRBV21-1 is a recognized pseudogene. DNA for the CDR3: TGTGCCAGCAGCAAAGGGCCAGGGATAAACTCTGGGGCCAACGTCCTGACTTTC. This encodes CASSKGPGINSGANVLTF.